These 11 T cell receptor beta chains were sequenced from one sample in a study of T cells in Graves' hyperthyroidism and ophthalmopathy. Amplification targeted TCR beta CDR3 regions from RNA transcripts. Carried out on the TCR CDR3, a first-round RT-PCR used the HTBI primer set. TCRdb used MiXCR to reprocess the multiplex PCR reads, holding one entry per CDR3 protein. The sample lists about 690,000 distinct CDR3 sequences; roughly 17% were seen once. The sample consisted of blood. The receptor source for this set is a man aged 50 to 60 with Graves' hyperthyroidism.

This clonotype was counted a few times. The V gene is TRBV27, the J gene TRBJ2-7; D unclear. Trimming stripped 2 bases from V and 2 bases from J, with 16 bases between. Germline values: CDR1 MNHEY, CDR2 SMNVEV (reference sequence). The CDR3 consists of 16 residues. CDR3 bases: TGTGCCAGCAGTTTAGGGTTCGGAGATCTACCCTACGAGCAGTACTTC. Residues: CASSLGFGDLPYEQYF.

This clonotype was observed at least ten times. The chain combines TRBV2 with TRBJ1-5; no firm D call. The germline V and J ends were trimmed by 9 bases and 6 bases, with 18 bases remaining between them. Per germline, CDR1 SNHLY and CDR2 FYNNEI. The CDR3 has 14 residues. In DNA form, the CDR3 reads TGTGCCAGTTGGGCTGGGAGGGTTCTTCAGCCCCAGCATTTT. This encodes CASWAGRVLQPQHF.

The chain carries TRBV20-1 and TRBJ2-2, with 7 nucleotides matching TRBD1. The germline CDR1 and CDR2 sequences are DFQATT and SNEGSKA (reference sequence). This CDR3 is 16 amino acids long. The junction had 7 bases not matched to a gene; V was cut back by 3 bases and J by 0 bases. This CDR3 reads CSASILGQSNTGELFF. The CDR3 DNA reads as TGCAGTGCTAGCATCTTGGGACAGTCGAACACCGGGGAGCTGTTTTTT.

As regards this clonotype: Given a much more abundant clone one base away, this may be a read error. The CDR3 carries no conserved terminal phenylalanine or tryptophan, so it likely arises from a read error. The J gene is TRBJ1-5, the V gene TRBV6-2 or TRBV6-3; D gene uncertain. Germline V gene sequence: CDR1 MNHEY, CDR2 SVGEGT. The CDR3 is made up of 14 amino acids. V lost 1 base, J lost 2 bases, and 6 bases lay in between. CDR3 loop: CASSYLGGNQPQHY. CDR3 DNA sequence: TGTGCCAGCAGTTACTTGGGAGGCAATCAGCCCCAGCATTAT.

About this clonotype itself: A much larger clone sits a single nucleotide away, making a read error possible. The chain carries TRBV7-8 and TRBJ1-1; a weak D match, TRBD1 (6 bases). The V gene's germline CDR1 is SGHVS and CDR2 FQNEAQ. The CDR3 sequence is 15 residues long. The V and J ends lost 4 bases and 3 bases respectively, with 15 bases between them. CDR3 DNA: TGTGCCAGCAGCTGTCTGTATAGGGGGTACACTGAAGCTTTCTTT. This sequence encodes CASSCLYRGYTEAFF.

This clonotype occurred a few times. V gene TRBV5-4 combines with J gene TRBJ2-7; 8 bases line up with TRBD1. Unmatched junction bases numbered 6, after V lost 1 base and J lost 6 bases. Germline CDR1 is SGHNT and CDR2 is YYREEE (reference sequence). This CDR3 contains 14 residues. The chain's CDR3 is CASSLTGGYSEQYF. As DNA, the CDR3 is TGTGCCAGCAGCTTGACAGGGGGTTATAGCGAGCAGTACTTC.

Many counts were recorded for this clonotype. The chain links TRBV28 to TRBJ2-3, with 12 positions matching TRBD2. Germline-derived CDR1 and CDR2 are MDHEN and SYDVKM. Trimming at V came to 5 bases and at J to 5 bases, leaving 5 bases not matched to a gene. This CDR3 has 15 residues. The CDR3 region is CASSLAGGPGDTQYF. CDR3 nucleotide sequence: TGTGCCAGCAGTCTAGCGGGAGGGCCTGGAGATACGCAGTATTTT.

Note on this clonotype: A much larger clone sits a single nucleotide away, making a read error possible. The J gene is TRBJ2-3, the V gene TRBV20-1; a possible D gene is TRBD2 (5 bases). The CDR3 sequence is 14 residues long. Germline V CDR1 and CDR2: DFQATT, SNEGSKA (reference sequence). The CDR3 reads CSASQREGTDSQYF. The CDR3 DNA reads TGCAGTGCTAGTCAACGCGAGGGCACAGATTCGCAGTATTTT.

The chain uses TRBV5-1 and TRBJ1-1, with TRBD1 as a possible D gene (5 bases). The V and J ends lost 4 bases and 1 base respectively, with 17 bases between them. In germline, CDR1 is SGHRS, CDR2 YFSETQ. The CDR3 runs 16 residues. The CDR3 sequence: CASSTGTLSPNTEAFF. CDR3 in DNA: TGCGCCAGCAGCACCGGGACCCTCTCCCCGAACACTGAAGCTTTCTTT.

This clonotype was detected many times. The rearrangement joins TRBV2 to TRBJ2-3; perhaps TRBD2 as D (6 bases). The CDR3 has 15 residues. Trimming removed 1 base from V and 3 bases from J, with 11 bases in between. CDR1 SNHLY and CDR2 FYNNEI come from the germline V gene. CDR3 amino acids: CASSEVGAGTDTQYF. As DNA, the CDR3 is TGTGCCAGCAGTGAAGTAGGGGCGGGGACAGATACGCAGTATTTT.

This clonotype showed up just a few times. V usage is TRBV19 and J usage is TRBJ2-7; the match to TRBD2 covers 8 bases. Per the germline V gene, CDR1 is LNHDA and CDR2 is SQIVND (reference sequence). Trimming removed 4 bases from V and 3 bases from J; junction bases left unmatched: 23. The CDR3 length is 20 residues. The CDR3 is CASSRWTSLGPLKTYYEQYF. The DNA of the CDR3 is TGTGCCAGTAGTAGATGGACTAGCTTGGGTCCGTTAAAAACTTACTACGAGCAGTACTTC. The variable domain in full, with the rest retrieved from reference TRBV19 and TRBJ2-7, is DGGITQSPKYLFRKEGQNVTLSCEQNLNHDAMYWYRQDPGQGLRLIYYSQIVNDFQKGDIAEGYSVSREKKESFPLTVTSAQKNPTAFYLCASSRWTSLGPLKTYYEQYFGPGTRLTVT.